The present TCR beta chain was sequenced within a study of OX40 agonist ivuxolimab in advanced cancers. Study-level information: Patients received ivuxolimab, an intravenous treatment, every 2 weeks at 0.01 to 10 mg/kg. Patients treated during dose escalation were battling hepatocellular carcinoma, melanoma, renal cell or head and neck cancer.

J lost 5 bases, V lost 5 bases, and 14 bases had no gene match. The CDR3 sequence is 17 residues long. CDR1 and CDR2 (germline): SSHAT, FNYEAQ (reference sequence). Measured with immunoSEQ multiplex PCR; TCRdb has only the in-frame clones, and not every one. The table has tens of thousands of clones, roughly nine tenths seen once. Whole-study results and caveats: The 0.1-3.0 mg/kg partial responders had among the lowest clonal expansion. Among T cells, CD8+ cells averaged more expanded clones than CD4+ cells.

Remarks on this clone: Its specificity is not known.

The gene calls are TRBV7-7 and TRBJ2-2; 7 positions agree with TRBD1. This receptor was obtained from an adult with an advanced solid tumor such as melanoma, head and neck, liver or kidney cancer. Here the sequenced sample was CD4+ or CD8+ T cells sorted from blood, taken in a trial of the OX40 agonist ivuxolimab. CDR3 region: CASSPDRGGRGTGELFF. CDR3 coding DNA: TGTGCCAGCAGCCCCGACCGAGGCGGCAGGGGGACCGGGGAGCTGTTTTTT. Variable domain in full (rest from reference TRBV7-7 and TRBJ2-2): GAGVSQSPRYKVTKRGQDVTLRCDPISSHATLYWYQQALGQGPEFLTYFNYEAQPDKSGLPSDRFSAERPEGSISTLTIQRTEQRDSAMYRCASSPDRGGRGTGELFFGEGSRLTVL.